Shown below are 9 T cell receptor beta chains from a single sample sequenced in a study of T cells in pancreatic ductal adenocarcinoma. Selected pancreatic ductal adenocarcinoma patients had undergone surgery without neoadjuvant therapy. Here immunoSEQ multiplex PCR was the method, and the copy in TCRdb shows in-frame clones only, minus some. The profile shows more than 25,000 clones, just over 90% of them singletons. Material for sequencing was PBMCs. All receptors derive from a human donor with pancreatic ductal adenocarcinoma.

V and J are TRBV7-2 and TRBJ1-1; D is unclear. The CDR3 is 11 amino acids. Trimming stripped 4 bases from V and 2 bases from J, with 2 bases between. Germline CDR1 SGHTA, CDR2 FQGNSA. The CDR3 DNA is TGTGCCAGCAGCTCAAACACTGAAGCTTTCTTT. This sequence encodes CASSSNTEAFF.

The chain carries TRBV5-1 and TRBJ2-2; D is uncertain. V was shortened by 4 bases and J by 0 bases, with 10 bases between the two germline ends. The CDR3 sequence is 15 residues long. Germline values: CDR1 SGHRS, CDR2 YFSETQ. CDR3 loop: CASSPQQTNTGELFF. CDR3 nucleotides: TGCGCCAGCAGCCCGCAACAAACGAACACCGGGGAGCTGTTTTTT.

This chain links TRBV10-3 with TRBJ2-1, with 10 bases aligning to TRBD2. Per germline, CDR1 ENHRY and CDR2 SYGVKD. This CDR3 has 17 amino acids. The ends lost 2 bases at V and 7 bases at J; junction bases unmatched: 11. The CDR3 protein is CAISEPAGAGGLNEQFF. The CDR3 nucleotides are TGTGCCATCAGTGAGCCAGCGGGAGCGGGAGGGTTGAATGAGCAGTTCTTC.

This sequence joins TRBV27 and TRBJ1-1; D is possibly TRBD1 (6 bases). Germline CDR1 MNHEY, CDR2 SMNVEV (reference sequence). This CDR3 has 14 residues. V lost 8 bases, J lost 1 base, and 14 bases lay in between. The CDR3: CASLATGANTEAFF. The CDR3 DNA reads TGTGCCAGCCTAGCGACAGGCGCGAACACTGAAGCTTTCTTT.

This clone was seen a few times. In DNA, the CDR3 is TGTGCCAGCATTTCGGCACACAAATACGAGCAGTACTTC. Residues: CASISAHKYEQYF. The chain has TRBV2 and TRBJ2-7; D unresolved. The CDR3 is made up of 13 amino acids. V shed 7 bases and J shed 4 bases, with 14 bases lying between them. Germline V gives CDR1 SNHLY, CDR2 FYNNEI. The full variable domain, in which reference TRBV2 and TRBJ2-7 provide the parts outside the CDR3, is EPEVTQTPSHQVTQMGQEVILRCVPISNHLYFYWYRQILGQKVEFLVSFYNNEISEKSEIFDDQFSVERPDGSNFTLKIRSTKLEDSAMYFCASISAHKYEQYFGPGTRLTVT.

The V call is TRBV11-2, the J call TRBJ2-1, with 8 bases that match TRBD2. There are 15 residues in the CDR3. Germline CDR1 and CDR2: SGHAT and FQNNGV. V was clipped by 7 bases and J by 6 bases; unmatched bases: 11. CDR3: CASIPPNGRGNEQFF. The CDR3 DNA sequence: TGTGCCAGCATCCCCCCTAACGGGAGGGGCAATGAGCAGTTCTTC.

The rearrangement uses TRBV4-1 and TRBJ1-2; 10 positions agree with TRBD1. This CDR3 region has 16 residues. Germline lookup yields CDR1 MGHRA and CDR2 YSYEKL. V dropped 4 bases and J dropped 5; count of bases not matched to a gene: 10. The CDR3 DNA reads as TGCGCCAGCAGCCCGTGGGGAGGGACAGGGGCTTATGGCTACACCTTC. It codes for CASSPWGGTGAYGYTF.

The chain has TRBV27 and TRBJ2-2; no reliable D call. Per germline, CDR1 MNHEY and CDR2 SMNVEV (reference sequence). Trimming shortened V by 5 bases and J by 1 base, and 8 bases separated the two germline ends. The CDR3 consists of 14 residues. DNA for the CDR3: TGTGCCAGCAGTCATGCCAGGAACACCGGGGAGCTGTTTTTT. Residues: CASSHARNTGELFF.

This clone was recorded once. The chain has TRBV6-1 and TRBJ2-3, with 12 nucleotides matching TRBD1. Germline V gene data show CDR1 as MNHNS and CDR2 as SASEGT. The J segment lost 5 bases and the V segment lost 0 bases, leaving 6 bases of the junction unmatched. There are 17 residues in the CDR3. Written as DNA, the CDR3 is TGTGCCAGCAGTGAAGCAGGGGGACAGGGGGCCGTAGATACGCAGTATTTT. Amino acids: CASSEAGGQGAVDTQYF.